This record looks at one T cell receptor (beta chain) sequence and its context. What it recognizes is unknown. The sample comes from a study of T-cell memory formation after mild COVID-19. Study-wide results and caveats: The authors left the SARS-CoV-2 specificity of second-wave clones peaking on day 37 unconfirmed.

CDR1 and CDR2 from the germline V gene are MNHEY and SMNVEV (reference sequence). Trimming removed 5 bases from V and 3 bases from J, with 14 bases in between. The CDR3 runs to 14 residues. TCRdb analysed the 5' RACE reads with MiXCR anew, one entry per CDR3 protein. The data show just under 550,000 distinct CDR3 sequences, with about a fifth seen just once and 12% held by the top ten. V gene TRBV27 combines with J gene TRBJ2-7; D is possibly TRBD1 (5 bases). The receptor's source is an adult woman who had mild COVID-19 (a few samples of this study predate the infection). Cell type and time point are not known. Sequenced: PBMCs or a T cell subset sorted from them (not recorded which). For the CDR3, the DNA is TGTGCCAGCAGTACCCGGACACTGTTCTACGAGCAGTACTTC. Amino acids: CASSTRTLFYEQYF.